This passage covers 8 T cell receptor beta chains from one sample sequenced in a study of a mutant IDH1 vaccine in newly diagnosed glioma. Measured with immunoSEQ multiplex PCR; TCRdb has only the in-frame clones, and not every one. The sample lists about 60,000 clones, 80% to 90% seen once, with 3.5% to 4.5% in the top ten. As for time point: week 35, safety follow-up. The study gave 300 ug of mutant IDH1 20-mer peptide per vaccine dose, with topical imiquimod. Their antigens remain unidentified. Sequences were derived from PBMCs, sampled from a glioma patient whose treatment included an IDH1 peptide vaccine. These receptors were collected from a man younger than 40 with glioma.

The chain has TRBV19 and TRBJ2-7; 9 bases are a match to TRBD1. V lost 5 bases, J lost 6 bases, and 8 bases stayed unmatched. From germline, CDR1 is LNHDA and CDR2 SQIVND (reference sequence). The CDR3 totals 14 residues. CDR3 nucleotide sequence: TGTGCCAGTAGTTTCGCCCTGGACAGGGGCGAGCAGTACTTC. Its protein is CASSFALDRGEQYF.

The CDR3 DNA sequence: TGTGCCACCAGAACAGCTTTAGTTGGCTACACCTTC. As protein: CATRTALVGYTF. The chain joins TRBV2 to TRBJ1-2; no reliable D call. Germline V gene data show CDR1 as SNHLY and CDR2 as FYNNEI. With 10 bases removed from V and 7 bases from J, the gap between germline ends came to 16 bases. The CDR3 spans 12 residues.

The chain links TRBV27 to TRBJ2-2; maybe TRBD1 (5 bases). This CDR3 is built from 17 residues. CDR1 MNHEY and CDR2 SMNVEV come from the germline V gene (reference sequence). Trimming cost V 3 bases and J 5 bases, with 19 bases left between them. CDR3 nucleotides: TGTGCCAGCAGTTTCGATGAGTGGGGCAGAGAGACCGGGGAGCTGTTTTTT. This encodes CASSFDEWGRETGELFF.

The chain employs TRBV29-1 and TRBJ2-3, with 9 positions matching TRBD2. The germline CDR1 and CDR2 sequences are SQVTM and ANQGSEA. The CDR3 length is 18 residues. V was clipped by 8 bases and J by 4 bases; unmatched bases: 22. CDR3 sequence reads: CSHASKVAGAFRADTQYF. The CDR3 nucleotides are TGCAGCCATGCGAGTAAGGTAGCGGGGGCCTTTCGGGCAGATACGCAGTATTTT.

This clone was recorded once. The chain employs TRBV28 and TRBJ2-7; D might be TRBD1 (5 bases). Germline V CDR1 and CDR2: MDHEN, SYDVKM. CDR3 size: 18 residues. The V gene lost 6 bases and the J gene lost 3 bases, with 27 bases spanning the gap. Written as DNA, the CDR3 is TGTGCCAGCAGCTTGTCCCCAGGGCTAGGGGCACTGAGCTACGAGCAGTACTTC. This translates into CASSLSPGLGALSYEQYF.

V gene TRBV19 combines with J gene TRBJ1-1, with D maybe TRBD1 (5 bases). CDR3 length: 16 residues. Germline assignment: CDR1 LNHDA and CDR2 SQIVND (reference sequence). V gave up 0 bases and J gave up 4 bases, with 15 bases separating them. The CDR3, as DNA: TGTGCCAGTAGTATAGATCGGTGGAGGGGTGGCACTGAAGCTTTCTTT. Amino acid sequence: CASSIDRWRGGTEAFF.

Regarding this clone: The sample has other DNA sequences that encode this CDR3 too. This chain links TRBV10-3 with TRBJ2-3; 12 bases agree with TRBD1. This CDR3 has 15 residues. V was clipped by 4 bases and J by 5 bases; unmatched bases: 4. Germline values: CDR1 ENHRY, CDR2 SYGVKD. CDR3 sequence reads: CAISVGQGALDTQYF. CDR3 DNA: TGTGCCATCAGTGTGGGACAGGGGGCTTTAGATACGCAGTATTTT.

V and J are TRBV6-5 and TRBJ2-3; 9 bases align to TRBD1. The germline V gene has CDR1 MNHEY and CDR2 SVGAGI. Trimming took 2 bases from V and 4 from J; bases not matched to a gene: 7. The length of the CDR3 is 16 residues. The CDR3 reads CASSYRTGVGSDTQYF. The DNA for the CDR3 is TGTGCCAGCAGTTACCGGACAGGGGTAGGGTCAGATACGCAGTATTTT.